This TCR beta chain was retrieved from a study of T cell responses to AZD1222 COVID-19 vaccine. Study at large: Combined were second doses at about 4 or about 12 weeks.

A word on this clone: Its antigen is undetermined.

Study findings and constraints: Distributed over spike, vaccine-associated CD4 TCRs predominated at 160-218 and 743-854. In a largely white British group with more females than males, clonal diversity was possibly underestimated. Once two AZD1222 doses were given, Spike-specific TCR breadth and depth went up.

The CDR3 length is 15 residues. Germline V CDR1 and CDR2: ENHRY, SYGVKD. J lost 5 bases, V lost 2 bases, and 5 bases had no gene match. Sequencing used immunoSEQ multiplex PCR; TCRdb keeps in-frame clones, though not all of them. The profile shows about 140,000 clones, roughly 90% of them singletons. This sequence was found in an adult in good health. The starting material was peripheral blood, obtained on day 0 of AZD1222 vaccination. This chain links TRBV10-3 with TRBJ2-4; 8 positions match TRBD2. The CDR3 sequence: CAISEPGLVQNIQYF. The CDR3, as DNA: TGTGCCATCAGTGAGCCGGGACTAGTACAAAACATTCAGTACTTC.